The 20 T cell receptor beta chains below come from one sample, sequenced in a study of cytomegalovirus exposure and HLA in healthy donors. The PCR ran on 60 Vbeta and 13 Jbeta primers. Clones were sequenced by immunoSEQ multiplex PCR, and TCRdb holds only the in-frame ones, with some missing. The data show tens of thousands of clones, and the top ten clones hold roughly 15%. The sequencing input was PBMCs. These receptors came from a man between 45 and 60 years old in good health and CMV-seropositive.

CDR3 residues: CASTGQGAVYGYTF. In DNA, the CDR3 is TGTGCCAGCACCGGACAGGGGGCCGTCTATGGCTACACCTTC. This sequence joins TRBV28 and TRBJ1-2, with 11 bases fitting TRBD1. The trim removed 7 bases at V and 4 bases at J, leaving 5 bases unmatched. The CDR3 runs 14 residues. Germline CDR1 reads MDHEN; CDR2 reads SYDVKM.

This rearrangement joins TRBV30 to TRBJ2-2; 7 bases agree with TRBD2. The V segment lost 7 bases and the J segment 8 bases; nucleotides outside the gene matches: 13. Germline assignment: CDR1 GTSNPN and CDR2 SVGIG (reference sequence). The CDR3 length is 14 residues. The DNA of the CDR3 is TGTGCCTCCCCTGGGGGGAGGGCCGTTGGGGAGCTGTTTTTT. Protein: CASPGGRAVGELFF.

The chain couples TRBV30 to TRBJ1-1, with unresolved D. The V gene lost 2 bases and the J gene lost 6 bases, with 13 bases spanning the gap. In germline, CDR1 is GTSNPN, CDR2 SVGIG (reference sequence). There are 13 residues in the CDR3. This CDR3 is CAWSRPAVAEAFF. In DNA, the CDR3 is TGTGCCTGGAGTCGGCCCGCGGTCGCTGAAGCTTTCTTT.

CDR3 residues: CASSQGTGSAYEQYV. The CDR3 DNA is TGCGCCAGCAGCCAAGGGACAGGCAGCGCCTACGAGCAGTACGTC. The chain employs TRBV4-1 and TRBJ2-7; 7 bases map to TRBD1. The CDR3 length is 15 residues. Unmatched junction bases numbered 5, after V lost 1 base and J lost 2 bases. CDR1 is MGHRA and CDR2 is YSYEKL in the germline V gene.

The J gene is TRBJ2-1, the V gene TRBV10-3; 10 bases line up with TRBD2. The CDR3 has 14 residues. The V and J ends lost 11 bases and 10 bases, in that order; junction bases with no gene match: 14. The V gene's germline CDR1 is ENHRY and CDR2 SYGVKD. The CDR3: CALKEREGMSEQFF. In nucleotides, the CDR3 is TGTGCCCTTAAGGAGCGGGAGGGTATGTCGGAGCAGTTCTTC.

This rearrangement joins TRBV27 to TRBJ1-2; D remains ambiguous. Germline-derived CDR1 and CDR2 are MNHEY and SMNVEV (reference sequence). V dropped 6 bases and J dropped 3 bases, with 11 bases sitting between them. The CDR3 totals 13 residues. This chain's CDR3 is CASSPRVYYGYTF. The CDR3 region has the DNA TGTGCCAGCAGCCCTAGAGTCTACTATGGCTACACCTTC.

The chain has TRBV28 and TRBJ2-6; D is possibly TRBD2 (5 bases). Deletions cut 0 bases from V and 0 bases from J, with 15 bases between. The CDR3 runs 19 residues. Germline V gene data show CDR1 as MDHEN and CDR2 as SYDVKM. The CDR3 is CASSLWRGQAASGANVLTF. The CDR3 nucleotides are TGTGCCAGCAGTTTATGGAGAGGGCAGGCCGCCTCTGGGGCCAACGTCCTGACTTTC.

This chain joins TRBV4-2 and TRBJ1-2; 8 positions match TRBD1. CDR3 length: 16 amino acids. Losses at the gene ends were 1 base for V and 0 bases for J; bases not matched to a gene: 4. Germline loops: CDR1 LGHNA, CDR2 YNFKEQ. This chain's CDR3 is CASSQVTDRANYGYTF. CDR3 DNA: TGTGCCAGCAGCCAAGTCACGGACAGGGCTAACTATGGCTACACCTTC.

This chain connects TRBV10-3 to TRBJ1-2, with 11 positions matching TRBD1. Per the germline V gene, CDR1 is ENHRY and CDR2 is SYGVKD. This CDR3 has 15 residues. V lost 0 bases, J lost 8 bases, and 5 bases stayed unmatched. CDR3 bases: TGTGCCATCAGTGAGTCTGGACAGGGGGCGTGGGGCTACACCTTC. Translation: CAISESGQGAWGYTF.

The chain couples TRBV5-1 to TRBJ1-4; D is unresolved. From germline, CDR1 is SGHRS and CDR2 YFSETQ. The CDR3 spans 14 residues. V lost 0 bases to trimming and J lost 7 bases, with 10 bases between them. The CDR3 loop reads CASSLETAGEKLFF. CDR3 bases: TGCGCCAGCAGCTTGGAAACCGCGGGTGAAAAACTGTTTTTT.

The chain uses TRBV4-1 and TRBJ2-3, with 7 positions matching TRBD2. The CDR3 contains 17 residues. Germline V CDR1 and CDR2: MGHRA, YSYEKL. V lost 0 bases, J lost 2 bases, and 8 bases stayed unmatched. CDR3 DNA: TGCGCCAGCAGCCAAGATTTGAAGCGGGGTTACACAGATACGCAGTATTTT. Translating gives CASSQDLKRGYTDTQYF.

The CDR3 loop is CASSHARGGQHTGELFF. The CDR3 DNA follows: TGTGCCAGCAGCCACGCTCGGGGGGGACAGCACACCGGGGAGCTGTTTTTT. This chain joins TRBV5-6 and TRBJ2-2; possible D gene TRBD2, 8 bases. Trimming removed 4 bases from V and 3 bases from J, with 19 bases in between. The length of the CDR3 is 17 residues. Germline loops: CDR1 SGHDT, CDR2 YYEEEE.

The chain links TRBV14 to TRBJ2-3; D perhaps matches TRBD1 (6 bases). Germline assignment: CDR1 SGHDN and CDR2 FVKESK. V gave up 1 base and J gave up 3 bases, with 14 bases separating them. The CDR3 is 16 amino acids. CDR3 loop: CASSQGQGRGTDTQYF. The CDR3 nucleotides read TGTGCCAGCAGCCAAGGTCAGGGCAGGGGTACAGATACGCAGTATTTT.

The chain carries TRBV7-2 and TRBJ2-1, with D unresolved. CDR3 size: 15 residues. V shed 5 bases and J shed 7 bases, with 18 bases lying between them. The germline V gene has CDR1 SGHTA and CDR2 FQGNSA. The CDR3 sequence is CASSPQSQAGNEQFF. The CDR3 nucleotides read TGTGCCAGCAGCCCCCAGAGCCAGGCTGGTAATGAGCAGTTCTTC.

This chain connects TRBV7-9 to TRBJ1-5; 7 nucleotides agree with TRBD1. V lost 5 bases and J lost 4; bases outside the gene matches: 8. CDR3 size: 15 residues. Germline loops: CDR1 SEHNR, CDR2 FQNEAQ (reference sequence). The CDR3 here is CASSKDRVGNQPQHF. CDR3 sequence (DNA): TGTGCCAGCAGCAAAGACAGGGTAGGGAATCAGCCCCAGCATTTT.

The CDR3 sequence: CASSQIPNEQFF. The DNA of the CDR3 is TGTGCCAGCAGCCAAATTCCCAATGAGCAGTTCTTC. The chain uses TRBV9 and TRBJ2-1; D is uncertain. Germline V gives CDR1 SGDLS, CDR2 YYNGEE. This CDR3 is built from 12 residues. Trimming cost V 4 bases and J 6 bases, with 8 bases left between them.

The CDR3 here is CATTRLAGTYEQYV. CDR3 nucleotide sequence: TGTGCCACCACTAGACTAGCGGGGACCTACGAGCAGTACGTC. The chain links TRBV28 to TRBJ2-7; 11 bases map to TRBD2. Germline CDR1 reads MDHEN; CDR2 reads SYDVKM. The CDR3 is 14 residues long. V trimming: 10 bases; J trimming: 2 bases; junction bases outside the gene matches: 7.

This rearrangement joins TRBV11-2 to TRBJ2-3; tentatively, D is TRBD2 (6 bases). The CDR3 is 15 amino acids. Germline V gene data show CDR1 as SGHAT and CDR2 as FQNNGV. Trimming took 2 bases from V and 0 from J, leaving 9 bases between them. The CDR3: CASSLTGVSTDTQYF. The CDR3 bases are TGTGCCAGCAGCTTAACGGGAGTCAGCACAGATACGCAGTATTTT.

The chain's CDR3 is CASSPGLAGGETQYF. The CDR3 DNA follows: TGTGCCAGCAGCCCAGGACTAGCGGGAGGGGAGACCCAGTACTTC. V gene TRBV7-9 combines with J gene TRBJ2-5, with 15 bases fitting TRBD2. Per the germline V gene, CDR1 is SEHNR and CDR2 is FQNEAQ (reference sequence). Trimming cost V 5 bases and J 5 bases; bases outside gene matches: 3. CDR3 length: 15 amino acids.

The chain recombines TRBV25-1 with TRBJ2-3; TRBD1 might be the D (6 bases). Germline values: CDR1 MGHDK, CDR2 SYGVNS. The length of the CDR3 is 17 residues. V was cut by 5 bases and J by 0 bases, with 18 bases left in between. CDR3: CASSPHEGDPSTDTQYF. The CDR3 nucleotides are TGTGCCAGCAGTCCCCACGAGGGGGACCCTAGCACAGATACGCAGTATTTT.